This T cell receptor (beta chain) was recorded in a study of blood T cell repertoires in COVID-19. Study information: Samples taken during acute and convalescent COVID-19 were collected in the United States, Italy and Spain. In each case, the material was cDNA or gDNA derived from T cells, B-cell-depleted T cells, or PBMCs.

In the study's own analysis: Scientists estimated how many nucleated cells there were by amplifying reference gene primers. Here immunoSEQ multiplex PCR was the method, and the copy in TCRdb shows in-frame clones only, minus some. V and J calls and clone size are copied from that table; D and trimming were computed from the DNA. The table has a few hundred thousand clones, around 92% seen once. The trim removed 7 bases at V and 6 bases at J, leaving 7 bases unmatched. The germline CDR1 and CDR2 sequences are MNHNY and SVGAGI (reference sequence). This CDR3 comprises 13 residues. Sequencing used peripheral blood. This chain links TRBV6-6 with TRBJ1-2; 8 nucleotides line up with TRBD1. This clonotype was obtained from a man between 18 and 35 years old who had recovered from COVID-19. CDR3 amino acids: CASTLTGAHGYTF. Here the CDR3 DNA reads TGTGCCAGCACCCTGACAGGGGCCCATGGCTACACCTTC.